This record looks at one T cell receptor beta chain sequence and its context. This clonotype came up a few times. The clone's antigen remains unknown. No base quality information exists; no much larger clone differs at one position. Libraries were made using 5' RACE. Sequencing relied on an Illumina HiSeq 2000. A universal primer binding site was introduced by template switching, and a unique molecular identifier was present in the final cDNA, enabling accurate counting of TCR cDNA molecules. Specific primers in the conserved constant-segment region were used to synthesize first-strand cDNA for TCR alpha and beta chains. To control for contamination, every cDNA library was double barcoded, receiving both a SMART-Mk sample barcode and Illumina barcodes. Two successive PCR steps introduced TruSeq adapter sequences along with Illumina sample barcodes. The TCR alpha and beta cDNA libraries were sequenced on the Illumina HiSeq platform using custom primers. On the study's bioinformatics: Raw reads were processed with MiGEC to extract unique molecular identifiers, and MiXCR was used to determine CDR3 positions. Recombination models were inferred per individual with the repgenHMM and IGoR tools using an EM algorithm. Shared clonotype analysis was performed with the tcR package in R, normalizing sharing by the product of cloneset sizes. To study raw recombination free of thymic and clonal selection effects, out-of-frame nonproductive sequences were analyzed. TCRdb took the public reads, trimmed them with fastp at Q25, ran MiXCR for clone calling and kept in-frame beta chains. Entries that share a CDR3 protein sequence are merged under the most common genes and DNA. TCRdb's processing, not the authors', yielded these V and J calls. Counted in this sample were 450,000 to 650,000 distinct CDR3 sequences; roughly 9.9% of them appeared once. Roughly 3% of the sample belongs to the ten largest clones.

All donors were healthy Caucasians. The twin cohort consisted of three pairs of female monozygotic twins, all aged about 18 to 30 years. Peripheral blood mononuclear cells were used as the source from which RNA for TCR libraries was isolated. The CDR3 has 17 amino acids, counting the end cysteine and phenylalanine. Just CDR3 DNA is preserved here, 51 bases in frame from base 1. CDR1 and CDR2 are drawn from the germline V gene: MGHDK, SYGVNS. V lost 1 base and J lost 4 bases, and the count of bases not matched to a germline gene is 9. The data stem from a study of identical twins listed by TCRdb under 2016. Looking at the study overall: To test whether fetal clonotypes persist, the study used deep sequencing on TCR alpha and beta repertoires from monozygotic twins, unrelated adults of various ages, and cord blood. Replicate twin experiments were performed at different times using different library preparation protocols to rule out contamination. Here is what the overall study found, with its caveats: In monozygotic twins, out-of-frame TCR alpha sharing was systematically underestimated by recombination models, although the models agreed with sharing between unrelated individuals. Abundant cord blood beta clonotypes carried fewer insertions; young adult naive repertoires showed a weaker similar trend, while memory repertoires showed none. Excess twin sharing in beta out-of-frame sequences was weaker because fewer shared sequences lowered the signal-to-noise ratio. Conclusions relied on cross-sectional statistical analysis, since the same donors could not be followed over many years. Compared with coincidental sharing between unrelated individuals, out-of-frame TCR alpha sequences shared between twins had an excess of sequences with low generation probability. Zero-insertion analyses could be partly confounded by invariant T cells such as MAIT and iNKT, though diverse VJ usage argued against such confounding for most clonotypes.

This same sample was also taken into another study, of yellow fever vaccine responses in identical twins. As described in the second report: The T cell response to vaccination in identical twins was reported by the authors to appear partly convergent and partly personalized. In the study, vaccine-responding T cell clones were precisely tracked in identical twins.

Recombination joined TRBV25-1 with TRBJ2-3, and 9 junctional nucleotides match TRBD1. Specimen: PBMCs. This receptor was obtained from a woman aged 18-29 years in good health. The CDR3 amino acid sequence is: CASSEFSGTGLADTQYF. The nucleotide sequence reads as follows: TGTGCCAGCAGTGAATTCTCGGGGACAGGGCTTGCAGATACGCAGTATTTT. Reference TRBV25-1 and TRBJ2-3 proteins supply the regions before and after the CDR3; the full variable domain is: EADIYQTPRYLVIGTGKKITLECSQTMGHDKMYWYQQDPGMELHLIHYSYGVNSTEKGDLSSESTVSRIRTEHFPLTLESARPSHTSQYLCASSEFSGTGLADTQYFGPGTRLTVL.